This paragraph reports one TCR beta chain. The V gene lost 6 bases and the J gene lost 7 bases, with 12 bases spanning the gap. The length of the CDR3 is 13 residues. CDR1 and CDR2 (germline): MRHNA, SNTAGT. This record comes from a study of CD8+CD57+ T cells in acquired aplastic anemia. Genomic DNA templated the TCR beta VDJ and CDR3 profiling. In TCRdb, the reads were re-called with MiXCR into one record per CDR3 protein. The sample shows some 170,000 distinct CDR3 sequences, 60% to 80% of them seen only once. Patients selected for sequencing had displayed CD8+CD57+ cell expansion by flow cytometry. The chain recombines TRBV6-4 with TRBJ2-2; D remains ambiguous. The sample was sorted CD4+, CD8+, or CD8+CD57+ T cells (not recorded which) from PBMCs. The sequence was obtained from a human donor with aplastic anemia. DNA of the CDR3: TGTGCCAGCAGAGTGCAGGAAGGCGGGGAGCTGTTTTTT. This gives the protein CASRVQEGGELFF.